A selection of T cell receptor beta chains follows, all from one sample in a study of Graves' ophthalmopathy and Graves' hyperthyroidism. In TCRdb, the multiplex PCR reads were re-called with MiXCR into one record per CDR3 protein. The sample lists hundreds of thousands of distinct CDR3 sequences; 13% to 15% were seen once. Material: blood. The receptors come from a woman younger than 45 with Graves' ophthalmopathy. CDR3s include the opening cysteine and the closing phenylalanine or tryptophan. The order of the fields is clone size, D gene, J gene, V gene, CDR3 protein, CDR3 DNA. A D gene is named only where the DNA matches it firmly. Clone size is shown for a subset of rows, as once, few, many or a class of expanded clone.

few . TRBJ2-7 TRBV5-1 CASSPRGASYEQYF TGCGCCAGCAGTCCCCGGGGCGCCTCCTACGAGCAGTACTTC
many . TRBJ1-1 TRBV27 CASRAHGSTEAFF TGTGCCAGCAGAGCCCACGGAAGCACTGAAGCTTTCTTT
many TRBD1 TRBJ1-1 TRBV6-1 CASSPTGGWNTEAFF TGTGCCAGCAGCCCGACAGGGGGATGGAACACTGAAGCTTTCTTT
many . TRBJ1-1 TRBV27 CASSGGGTEAFF TGTGCCAGCAGTGGAGGGGGGACTGAAGCTTTCTTT
many . TRBJ1-1 TRBV11-2 CASSFQATLEAFF TGTGCCAGCAGCTTCCAGGCCACCCTAGAAGCTTTCTTT
. TRBD1 TRBJ2-7 TRBV11-2 CASSFPIGQVTSYDQYF TGTGCCAGCAGCTTTCCTATCGGACAGGTGACCTCCTACGATCAGTACTTC
many . TRBJ1-2 TRBV19 CASTAGGLGGYGYTF TGTGCCAGTACCGCGGGGGGCCTCGGCGGCTATGGCTACACCTTC
many . TRBJ1-3 TRBV28 CASSFLAGKAPGNTIYF TGTGCCAGCAGTTTCCTAGCCGGGAAGGCTCCTGGAAACACCATATATTTT
many TRBD1 TRBJ1-1 TRBV5-1 CASSLSGQGNTEAFF TGCGCCAGCAGCCTCTCGGGACAGGGCAACACTGAAGCTTTCTTT
many TRBD1 TRBJ1-6 TRBV19 CASSIAGTGVWNSPLHF TGTGCCAGTAGTATAGCCGGGACAGGGGTGTGGAATTCACCCCTCCACTTT
. . TRBJ2-7 TRBV10-3 CAISEGVPYEQYF TGTGCCATCAGTGAAGGGGTGCCCTACGAGCAGTACTTC
many . TRBJ2-2 TRBV6-5 CASSYEGTGELFF TGTGCCAGCAGTTATGAGGGCACCGGGGAGCTGTTTTTT
many . TRBJ2-7 TRBV4-1 CASSQRDRGVAGVRYEQYF TGCGCCAGCAGCCAAAGGGACAGGGGAGTAGCGGGAGTACGGTACGAGCAGTACTTC
many TRBD2 TRBJ2-7 TRBV6-5 CASSWTSGVIYEQYF TGTGCCAGCAGTTGGACTAGCGGGGTTATCTACGAGCAGTACTTC
many TRBD1 TRBJ2-7 TRBV7-9 CASSLRDREYF TGTGCCAGCAGCTTGCGGGACAGGGAATACTTC
many . TRBJ2-7 TRBV6-2/TRBV6-3 CASSYLSLASYEQYF TGTGCCAGCAGTTACCTCTCACTAGCCTCCTACGAGCAGTACTTC
many TRBD1 TRBJ1-1 TRBV18 CASSPQGATEAFF TGTGCCAGCTCACCCCAGGGGGCGACTGAAGCTTTCTTT
many TRBD1 TRBJ1-5 TRBV20-1 CSARRQGGSNQPQHF TGCAGTGCTAGAAGACAGGGCGGGAGCAATCAGCCCCAGCATTTT
many . TRBJ2-7 TRBV28 CASSLQGKNYEQYF TGTGCCAGCAGCCTACAGGGCAAAAACTACGAGCAGTACTTC
many TRBD2 TRBJ2-7 TRBV25-1 CASSESGLAGSYEQYF TGTGCCAGCAGTGAAAGTGGACTAGCGGGAAGCTACGAGCAGTACTTC
many TRBD2 TRBJ2-2 TRBV6-2/TRBV6-3 CASSSRGLAVRLAGELFF TGTGCCAGCAGTTCCCGGGGACTAGCCGTAAGGTTAGCCGGGGAGCTGTTTTTT
many . TRBJ2-7 TRBV27 CASSQNWKEQYF TGTGCCAGCAGTCAAAATTGGAAAGAGCAGTACTTC
many TRBD1 TRBJ1-1 TRBV10-3 CAIKTLRGRDTEAFF TGTGCCATCAAAACCCTCAGGGGGCGCGACACTGAAGCTTTCTTT
many . TRBJ2-5 TRBV20-1 CSGGIQETQYF TGCAGTGGGGGAATCCAAGAGACCCAGTACTTC
many . TRBJ1-5 TRBV6-5 CASSYSRSTNQPQHF TGTGCCAGCAGTTACTCTCGCAGCACCAATCAGCCCCAGCATTTT
many . TRBJ2-7 TRBV12-5 CASAIDRSYEQYF TGTGCTAGTGCTATCGACAGAAGCTACGAGCAGTACTTC
once . TRBJ1-1 TRBV12-3/TRBV12-4 CASSLGSGGRYSEAFF TGTGCCAGCAGTTTAGGTTCGGGAGGGCGGTACTCTGAAGCTTTCTTT
many TRBD2 TRBJ2-2 TRBV12-3/TRBV12-4 CASRLAGRLTGELFF TGTGCCAGCAGGCTAGCGGGGCGCCTCACCGGGGAGCTGTTTTTT
many TRBD2 TRBJ2-7 TRBV2 CASGLSGTSTYEQYF TGTGCCAGCGGATTGTCCGGGACTAGTACCTACGAGCAGTACTTC
many TRBD1 TRBJ1-2 TRBV30 CASARQGARGYTF TGTGCCTCCGCGAGACAGGGGGCGAGGGGCTACACCTTC
many . TRBJ1-1 TRBV4-1 CASSHPLRVMNTEAFF TGCGCCAGCAGCCACCCCCTGAGAGTCATGAACACTGAAGCTTTCTTT
many . TRBJ1-6 TRBV6-5 CASSPFGRSYNSPLHF TGTGCCAGCAGCCCTTTCGGGAGATCCTATAATTCACCCCTCCACTTT
. TRBD1 TRBJ1-2 TRBV18 CASSSRTGAYGYTF TGTGCCAGCTCATCAAGGACAGGCGCCTATGGCTACACCTTC
. . TRBJ1-3 TRBV10-3 CATRGSGNTIYF TGTGCCACTCGGGGCTCTGGAAACACCATATATTTT
many . TRBJ1-2 TRBV11-1 CASSATFPQGRDYGYTF TGTGCCAGCAGCGCAACGTTCCCCCAGGGAAGGGACTATGGCTACACCTTC
many . TRBJ2-7 TRBV19 CASGVLNEQYF TGTGCCAGTGGGGTTCTCAACGAGCAGTACTTC
many TRBD1 TRBJ1-1 TRBV10-3 CAIRGTGGFAEAFF TGTGCCATCAGGGGGACAGGGGGTTTCGCTGAAGCTTTCTTT
. . TRBJ1-3 TRBV30 CAWSRPDTIYF TGTGCCTGGAGTAGGCCCGACACCATATATTTT
many . TRBJ2-5 TRBV29-1 CSVEDWRSGETQYF TGCAGCGTTGAAGATTGGCGGTCTGGGGAGACCCAGTACTTC
many . TRBJ2-7 TRBV7-9 CASSLVEYGGEQYF TGTGCCAGCAGCTTAGTGGAGTACGGGGGCGAGCAGTACTTC
many . TRBJ1-3 TRBV7-8 CASRPGSGNTIYF TGTGCCAGCAGGCCCGGCTCTGGAAACACCATATATTTT
many . TRBJ1-1 TRBV28 CASSSHHPPPEAFF TGTGCCAGCAGTTCCCACCACCCGCCACCTGAAGCTTTCTTT
. . TRBJ2-5 TRBV27 CASSLGPGETQDF TGTGCCAGCAGTTTAGGGCCGGGGGAGACCCAGGACTTC
. . TRBJ2-7 TRBV12-3/TRBV12-4 CASRVGGQGYEQYF TGTGCCAGCAGGGTCGGGGGGCAGGGCTACGAGCAGTACTTC
many TRBD1 TRBJ1-1 TRBV12-3/TRBV12-4 CASSRQGPEAFF TGTGCCAGCAGTCGACAGGGCCCTGAAGCTTTCTTT
many . TRBJ1-1 TRBV19 CASSRWDTEAFF TGTGCCAGTAGCCGCTGGGACACTGAAGCTTTCTTC
many . TRBJ1-1 TRBV7-9 CASSLSYTGTEAFF TGTGCCAGCAGCTTATCGTACACGGGCACTGAAGCTTTCTTT
few TRBD1 TRBJ2-7 TRBV29-1 CSVEIRDRAKKTYEQYF TGCAGCGTTGAAATTAGGGACAGGGCCAAAAAAACCTACGAGCAGTACTTC
many . TRBJ1-5 TRBV2 CASSDGIDNQPQHF TGTGCCAGCAGTGACGGGATTGACAATCAGCCCCAGCATTTT
many . TRBJ1-6 TRBV20-1 CSAVRDYSPLHF TGCAGTGCCGTTCGGGACTATTCACCCCTCCACTTT
many . TRBJ2-7 TRBV12-3/TRBV12-4 CASSSGDGSYEQYF TGTGCCAGCAGTTCGGGGGACGGTTCCTACGAGCAGTACTTC
. . TRBJ1-2 TRBV5-4 CASSSAQTVNYGYTF TGTGCCAGCAGCTCCGCCCAAACAGTGAACTATGGCTACACCTTC
many . TRBJ2-7 TRBV7-2 CASSLAQSAYEQYF TGTGCCAGCAGCTTAGCGCAGTCGGCCTACGAGCAGTACTTC
. . TRBJ2-7 TRBV6-5 CASSFIRREDSYEQYF TGTGCCAGCAGTTTTATCCGGCGGGAAGACTCCTACGAGCAGTACTTC